This TCR beta chain comes out of a study of long-term antiretroviral therapy in people with HIV. As for this clone: The antigen is undetermined.

Trimming pared 7 bases from V and 2 bases from J, leaving 12 bases between. In germline, CDR1 is MNHNS, CDR2 SASEGT. This CDR3 has 14 residues. The immunoSEQ assay was v3.0, run at survey level. Sequencing used immunoSEQ multiplex PCR; TCRdb keeps in-frame clones, though not all of them. The data hold approximately 10,000 clones, with 60% to 75% observed a single time. General observations from the study: Subsequent to ART, diversity was augmented yet persisted below that of transplant donor controls.

This specimen consisted of unsorted PBMCs, obtained around 3.1 years before starting antiretroviral therapy. The source of this sequence is a man between 35 and 55 years old with HIV. The chain is built from TRBV6-1 and TRBJ2-1; perhaps D is TRBD1 or TRBD2 (5 bases each). The chain's CDR3 is CASIQPGPYNEQFF. The CDR3 coding sequence is TGTGCCAGCATCCAGCCGGGACCCTACAATGAGCAGTTCTTC.